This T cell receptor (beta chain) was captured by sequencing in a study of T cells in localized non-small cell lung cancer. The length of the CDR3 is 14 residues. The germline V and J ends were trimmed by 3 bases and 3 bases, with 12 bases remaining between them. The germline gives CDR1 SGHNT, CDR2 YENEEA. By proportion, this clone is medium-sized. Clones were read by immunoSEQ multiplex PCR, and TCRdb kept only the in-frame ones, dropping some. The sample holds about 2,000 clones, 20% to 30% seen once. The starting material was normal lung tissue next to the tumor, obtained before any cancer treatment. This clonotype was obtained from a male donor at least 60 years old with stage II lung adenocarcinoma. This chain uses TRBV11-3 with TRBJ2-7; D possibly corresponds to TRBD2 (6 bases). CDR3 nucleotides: TGTGCCAGCAGCTTTGGGACTGGGCGCTACGAGCAGTACTTC. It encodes CASSFGTGRYEQYF. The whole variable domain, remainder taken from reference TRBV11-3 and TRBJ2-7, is EAGVVQSPRYKIIEKKQPVAFWCNPISGHNTLYWYLQNLGQGPELLIRYENEEAVDDSQLPKDRFSAERLKGVDSTLKIQPAELGDSAVYLCASSFGTGRYEQYFGPGTRLTVT.